This T cell receptor (beta chain) was captured in a study of OX40 agonist ivuxolimab in advanced cancers. Study information: Every 2 weeks, ivuxolimab was infused into the patients intravenously at between 0.01 and 10 mg/kg. Every patient in dose escalation had hepatocellular carcinoma, melanoma, renal cell or head and neck cancer. In three patients, partial responses were observed, one with hepatocellular carcinoma and two with cutaneous melanoma.

Deletions cut 0 bases from V and 2 bases from J, with 9 bases between. CDR3 length: 14 residues. Germline V gene data show CDR1 as SGHRS and CDR2 as YFSETQ. General study results and limits: Among the lowest peripheral clonal expansion occurred in 0.1-3.0 mg/kg partial responders.

Of note for this clone: Its specificity is not known.

Sequencing was performed with immunoSEQ multiplex PCR; in TCRdb, only in-frame clones are kept and a portion is missing. Counted here are approximately 76,000 clones, about 89% occurring once; the ten biggest clones make up approximately 12%. The TCR comes from an adult with an advanced solid tumor such as melanoma, head and neck, liver or kidney cancer. This chain links TRBV5-1 with TRBJ2-7; D is ambiguous. The starting material was CD4+ or CD8+ T cells sorted from blood, obtained in a trial of the OX40 agonist ivuxolimab. In DNA, the CDR3 is TGCGCCAGCAGCTTGGGGGGTCTGCCCTACGAGCAGTACTTC. The encoded protein is CASSLGGLPYEQYF.